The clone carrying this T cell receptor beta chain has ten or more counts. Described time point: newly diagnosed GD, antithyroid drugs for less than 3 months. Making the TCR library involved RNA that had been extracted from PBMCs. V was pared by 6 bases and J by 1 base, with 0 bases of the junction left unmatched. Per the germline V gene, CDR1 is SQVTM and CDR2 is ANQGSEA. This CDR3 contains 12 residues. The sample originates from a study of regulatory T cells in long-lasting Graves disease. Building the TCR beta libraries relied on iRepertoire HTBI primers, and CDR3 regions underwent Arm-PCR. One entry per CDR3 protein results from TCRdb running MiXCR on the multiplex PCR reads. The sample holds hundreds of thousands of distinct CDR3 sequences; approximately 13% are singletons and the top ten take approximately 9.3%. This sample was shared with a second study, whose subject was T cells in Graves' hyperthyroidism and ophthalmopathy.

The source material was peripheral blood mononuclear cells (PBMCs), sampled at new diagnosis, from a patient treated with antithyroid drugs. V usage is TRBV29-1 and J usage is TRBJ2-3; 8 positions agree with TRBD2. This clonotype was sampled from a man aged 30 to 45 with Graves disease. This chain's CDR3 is CSVREGTDTQYF. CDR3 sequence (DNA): TGCAGCGTGCGGGAGGGCACAGATACGCAGTATTTT.